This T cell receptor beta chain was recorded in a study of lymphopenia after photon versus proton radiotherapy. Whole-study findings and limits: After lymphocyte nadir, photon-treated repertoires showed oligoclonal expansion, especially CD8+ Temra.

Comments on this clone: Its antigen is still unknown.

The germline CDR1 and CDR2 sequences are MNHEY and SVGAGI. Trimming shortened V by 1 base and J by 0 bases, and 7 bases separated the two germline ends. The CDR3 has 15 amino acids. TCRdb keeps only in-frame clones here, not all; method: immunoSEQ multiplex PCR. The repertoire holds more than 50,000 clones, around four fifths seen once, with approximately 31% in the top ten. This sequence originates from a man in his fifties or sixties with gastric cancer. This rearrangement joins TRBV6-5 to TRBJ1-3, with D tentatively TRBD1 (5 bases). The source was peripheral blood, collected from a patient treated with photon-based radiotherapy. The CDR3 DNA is TGTGCCAGCAGTTACTTAGGGGCCTCTGGAAACACCATATATTTT. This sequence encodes CASSYLGASGNTIYF.